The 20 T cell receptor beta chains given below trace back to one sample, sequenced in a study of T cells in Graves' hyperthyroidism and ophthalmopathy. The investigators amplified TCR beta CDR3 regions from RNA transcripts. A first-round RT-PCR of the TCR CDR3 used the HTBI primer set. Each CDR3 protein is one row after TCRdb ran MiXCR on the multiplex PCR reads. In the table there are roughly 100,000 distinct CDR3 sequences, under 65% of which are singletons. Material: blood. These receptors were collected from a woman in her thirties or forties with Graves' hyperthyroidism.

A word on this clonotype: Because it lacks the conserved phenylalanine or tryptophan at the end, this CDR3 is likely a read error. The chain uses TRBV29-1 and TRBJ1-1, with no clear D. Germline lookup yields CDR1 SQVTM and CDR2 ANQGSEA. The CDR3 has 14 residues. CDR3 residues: CSVKEPSGNTEAFL. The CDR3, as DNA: TGCAGCGTTAAAGAACCGTCTGGAAACACTGAAGCTTTCCTT.

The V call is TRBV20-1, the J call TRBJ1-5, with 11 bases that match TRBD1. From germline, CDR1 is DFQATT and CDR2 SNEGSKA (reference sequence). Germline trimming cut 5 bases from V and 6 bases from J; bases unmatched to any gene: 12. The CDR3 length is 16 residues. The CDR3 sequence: CSAPGTGGDGGQPQHF. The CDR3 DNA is TGCAGTGCTCCCGGGACAGGGGGGGATGGTGGTCAGCCCCAGCATTTT.

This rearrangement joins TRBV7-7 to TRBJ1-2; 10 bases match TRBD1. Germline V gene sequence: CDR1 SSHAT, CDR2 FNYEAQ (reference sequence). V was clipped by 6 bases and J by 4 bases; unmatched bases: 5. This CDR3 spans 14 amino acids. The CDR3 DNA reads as TGTGCCAGCAGACTAGGACAGGGGGGCTATGGCTACACCTTC. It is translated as CASRLGQGGYGYTF.

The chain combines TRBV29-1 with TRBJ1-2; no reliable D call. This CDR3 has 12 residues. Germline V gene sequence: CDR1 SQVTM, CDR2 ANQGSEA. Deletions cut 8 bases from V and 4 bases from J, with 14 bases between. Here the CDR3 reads CSQDRRGYGYTF. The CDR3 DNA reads TGCAGCCAAGATAGGAGAGGCTATGGCTACACCTTC.

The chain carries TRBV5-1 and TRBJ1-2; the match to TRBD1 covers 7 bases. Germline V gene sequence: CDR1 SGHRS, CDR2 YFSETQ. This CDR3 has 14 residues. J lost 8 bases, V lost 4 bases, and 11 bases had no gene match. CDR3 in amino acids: CASSASGTERGYTF. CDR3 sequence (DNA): TGCGCCAGCAGCGCCTCCGGGACAGAGCGGGGCTACACCTTC.

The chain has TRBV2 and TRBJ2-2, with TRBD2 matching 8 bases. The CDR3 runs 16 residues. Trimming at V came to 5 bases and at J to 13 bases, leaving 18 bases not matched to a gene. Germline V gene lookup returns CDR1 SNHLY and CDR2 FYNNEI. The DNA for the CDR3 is TGTGCCAGCAGTTCGCCGACTAGCGTCACGACCGGAGGGCTGTTTTTT. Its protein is CASSSPTSVTTGGLFF.

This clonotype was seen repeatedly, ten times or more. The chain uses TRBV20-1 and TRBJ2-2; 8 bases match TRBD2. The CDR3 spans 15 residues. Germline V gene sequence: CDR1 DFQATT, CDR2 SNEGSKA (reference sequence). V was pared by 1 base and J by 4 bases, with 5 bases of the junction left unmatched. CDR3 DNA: TGCAGTGCTAGAGTGGGAACTAGCGGCACCGGGGAGCTGTTTTTT. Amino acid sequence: CSARVGTSGTGELFF.

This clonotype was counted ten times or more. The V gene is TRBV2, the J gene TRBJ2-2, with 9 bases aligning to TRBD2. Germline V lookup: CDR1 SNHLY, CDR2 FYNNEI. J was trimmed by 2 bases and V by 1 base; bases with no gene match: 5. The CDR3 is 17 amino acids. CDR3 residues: CASSEGLAELNTGELFF. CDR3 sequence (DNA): TGTGCCAGCAGTGAAGGACTAGCGGAGTTAAACACCGGGGAGCTGTTTTTT.

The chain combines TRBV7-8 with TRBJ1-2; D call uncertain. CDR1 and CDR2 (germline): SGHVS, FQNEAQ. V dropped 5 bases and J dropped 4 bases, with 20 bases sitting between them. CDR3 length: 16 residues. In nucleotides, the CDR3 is TGTGCCAGCAGCCGACTTACGGGGTCCGGGAGCTATGGCTACACCTTC. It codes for CASSRLTGSGSYGYTF. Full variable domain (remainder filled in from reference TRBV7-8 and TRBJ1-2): GAGVSQSPRYKVAKRGQDVALRCDPISGHVSLFWYQQALGQGPEFLTYFQNEAQLDKSGLPSDRFFAERPEGSVSTLKIQRTQQEDSAVYLCASSRLTGSGSYGYTFGSGTRLTVV.

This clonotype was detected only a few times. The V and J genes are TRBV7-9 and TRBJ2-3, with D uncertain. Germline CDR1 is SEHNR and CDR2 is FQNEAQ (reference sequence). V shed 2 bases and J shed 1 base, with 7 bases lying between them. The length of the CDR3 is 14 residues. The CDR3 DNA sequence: TGTGCCAGCAGCTTAACGGAGCGCACAGATACGCAGTATTTT. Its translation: CASSLTERTDTQYF.

The CDR3 spells CSANMGNTEAFF. CDR3 nucleotides: TGCAGTGCTAACATGGGGAACACTGAAGCTTTCTTT. The chain carries TRBV20-1 and TRBJ1-1; D not certain. Trimming cost V 4 bases and J 1 base, with 7 bases left between them. This CDR3 spans 12 amino acids. CDR1 is DFQATT and CDR2 is SNEGSKA in the germline V gene (reference sequence).

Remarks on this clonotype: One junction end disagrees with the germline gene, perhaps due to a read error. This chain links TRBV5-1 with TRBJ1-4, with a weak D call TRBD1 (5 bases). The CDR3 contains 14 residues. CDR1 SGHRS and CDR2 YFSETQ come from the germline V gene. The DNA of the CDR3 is TGCGCCAGCAGCTTGAACACAGGTAGCGAAAAGCTGTTTTTT. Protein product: CASSLNTGSEKLFF. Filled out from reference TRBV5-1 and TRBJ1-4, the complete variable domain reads KAGVTQTPRYLIKTRGQQVTLSCSPISGHRSVSWYQQTPGQGLQFLFEYFSETQRNKGNFPGRFSGRQFSNSRSEMNVSTLELGDSALYLCASSLNTGSEKLFFGSGTQLSVL.

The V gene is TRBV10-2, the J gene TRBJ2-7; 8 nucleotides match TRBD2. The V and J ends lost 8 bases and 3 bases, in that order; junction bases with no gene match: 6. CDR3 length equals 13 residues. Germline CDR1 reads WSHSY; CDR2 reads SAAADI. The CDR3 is CASGQAGGYEQYF. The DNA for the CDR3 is TGCGCCAGCGGGCAGGCGGGAGGCTACGAGCAGTACTTC.

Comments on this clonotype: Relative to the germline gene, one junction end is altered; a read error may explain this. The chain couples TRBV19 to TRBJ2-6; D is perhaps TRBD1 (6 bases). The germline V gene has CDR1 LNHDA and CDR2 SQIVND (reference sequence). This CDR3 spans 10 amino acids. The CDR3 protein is CASSTRTVAF. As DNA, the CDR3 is TGTGCCAGTAGTACTCGGACAGTTGCCTTC.

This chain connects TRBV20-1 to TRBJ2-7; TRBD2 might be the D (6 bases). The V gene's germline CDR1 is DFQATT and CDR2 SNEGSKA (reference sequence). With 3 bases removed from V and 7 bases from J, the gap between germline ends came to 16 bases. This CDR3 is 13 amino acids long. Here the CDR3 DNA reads TGCAGTGCTAGCTTCACCGTCGGAGGGGAGCAGTACTTC. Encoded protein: CSASFTVGGEQYF.

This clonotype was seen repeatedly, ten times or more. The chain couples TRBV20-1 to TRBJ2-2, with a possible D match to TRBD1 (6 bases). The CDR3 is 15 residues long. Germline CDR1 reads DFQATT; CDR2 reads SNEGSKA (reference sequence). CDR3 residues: CRSRGMERKVGELFF. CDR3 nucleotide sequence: TGCAGATCTAGGGGGATGGAGCGGAAAGTCGGGGAGCTGTTTTTT.

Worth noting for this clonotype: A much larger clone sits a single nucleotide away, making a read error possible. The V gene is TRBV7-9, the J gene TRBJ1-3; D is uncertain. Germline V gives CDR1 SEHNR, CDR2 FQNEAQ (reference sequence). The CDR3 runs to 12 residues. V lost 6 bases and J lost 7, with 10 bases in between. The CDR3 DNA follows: TGTGCCAGCAGTTCCCCGGGTAACACCATATATTTT. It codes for CASSSPGNTIYF.

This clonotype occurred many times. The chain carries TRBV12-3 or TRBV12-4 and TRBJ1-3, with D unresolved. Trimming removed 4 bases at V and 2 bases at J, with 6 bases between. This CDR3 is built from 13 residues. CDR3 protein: CASSSYAGNTIYF. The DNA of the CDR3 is TGTGCCAGCAGTTCCTACGCTGGAAACACCATATATTTT.

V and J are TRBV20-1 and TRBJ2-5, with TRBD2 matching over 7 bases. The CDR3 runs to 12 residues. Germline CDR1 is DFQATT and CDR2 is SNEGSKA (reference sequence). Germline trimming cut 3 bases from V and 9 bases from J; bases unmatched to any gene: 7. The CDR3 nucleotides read TGCAGTGCTAGGTGGGGGGGGTGGGCCCAGTACTTC. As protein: CSARWGGWAQYF.

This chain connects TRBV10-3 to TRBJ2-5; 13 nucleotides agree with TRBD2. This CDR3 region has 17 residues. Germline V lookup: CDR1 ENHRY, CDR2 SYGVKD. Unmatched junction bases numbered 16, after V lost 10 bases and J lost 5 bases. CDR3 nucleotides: TGTGCCAGCAACCCCCTCGGACTAGCGGGAGCGGTGGAGACCCAGTACTTC. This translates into CASNPLGLAGAVETQYF.